This T cell receptor (beta chain) was sequenced in a study of shared clonotypes between healthy human individuals. Terminally differentiated effector memory CD45RA+ cells were excluded by CCR7 positive selection of CD45RO-negative cells. In this sample, this clone turned up once. The CDR3 loop spans 14 amino acids. Germline trimming cut 3 bases from V and 4 bases from J; bases unmatched to any gene: 6. CDR1 and CDR2 (germline): LNHDA, SQIVND (reference sequence). The repertoire was sequenced with immunoSEQ multiplex PCR; TCRdb's copy has only in-frame clones and lacks some. The table has about 2 million clones, less than 95% seen once.

The chain employs TRBV19 and TRBJ2-7; TRBD1 agrees at 7 bases. This receptor was identified in a man aged 18 to 30 in good health. The sequencing input was naive CD8+ T cells sorted from blood. The CDR3 loop reads CASSIGQDIYEQYF. The CDR3 DNA reads as TGTGCCAGTAGTATTGGACAGGACATTTACGAGCAGTACTTC.